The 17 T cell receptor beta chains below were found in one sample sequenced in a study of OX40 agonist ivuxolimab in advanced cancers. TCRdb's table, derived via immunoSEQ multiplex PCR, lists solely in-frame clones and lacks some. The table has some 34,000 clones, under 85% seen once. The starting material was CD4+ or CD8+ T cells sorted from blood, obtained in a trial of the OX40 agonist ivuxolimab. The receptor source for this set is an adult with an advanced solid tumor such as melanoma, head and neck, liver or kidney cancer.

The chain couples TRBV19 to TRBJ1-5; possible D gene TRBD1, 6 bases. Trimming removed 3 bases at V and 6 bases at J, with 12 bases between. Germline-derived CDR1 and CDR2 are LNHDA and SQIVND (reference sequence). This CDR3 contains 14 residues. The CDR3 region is CASSIRGGGQPQHF. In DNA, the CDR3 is TGTGCCAGTAGTATTAGGGGGGGCGGTCAGCCCCAGCATTTT.

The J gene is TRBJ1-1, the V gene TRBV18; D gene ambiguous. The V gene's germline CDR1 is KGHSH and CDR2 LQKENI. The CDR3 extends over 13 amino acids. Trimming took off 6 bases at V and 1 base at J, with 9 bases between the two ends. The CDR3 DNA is TGTGCCAGCTCCCCAAAGGGGAACACTGAAGCTTTCTTT. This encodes CASSPKGNTEAFF.

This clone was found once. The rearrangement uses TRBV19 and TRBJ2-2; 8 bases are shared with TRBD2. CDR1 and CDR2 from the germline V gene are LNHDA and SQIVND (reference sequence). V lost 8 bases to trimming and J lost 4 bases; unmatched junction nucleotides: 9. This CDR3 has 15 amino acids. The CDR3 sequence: CASDPAGGPTGELFF. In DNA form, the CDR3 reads TGTGCCAGTGACCCGGCGGGAGGTCCCACCGGGGAGCTGTTTTTT.

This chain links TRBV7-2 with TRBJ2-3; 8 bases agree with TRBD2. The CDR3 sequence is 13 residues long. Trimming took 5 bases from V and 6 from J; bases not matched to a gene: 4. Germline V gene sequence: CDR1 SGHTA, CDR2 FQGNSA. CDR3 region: CASSDTSGDTQYF. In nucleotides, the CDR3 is TGTGCCAGCAGCGACACTAGCGGCGATACGCAGTATTTT.

Written as DNA, the CDR3 is TGTGCCATCAGTGACCCCTCGGGCAGTGGGGGACTGGGCGAGCAGTACTTC. Translation: CAISDPSGSGGLGEQYF. This chain uses TRBV10-3 with TRBJ2-7; D perhaps matches TRBD2 (6 bases). The germline gives CDR1 ENHRY, CDR2 SYGVKD. The CDR3 is 17 amino acids. The V and J ends lost 3 bases and 6 bases respectively, with 24 bases between them.

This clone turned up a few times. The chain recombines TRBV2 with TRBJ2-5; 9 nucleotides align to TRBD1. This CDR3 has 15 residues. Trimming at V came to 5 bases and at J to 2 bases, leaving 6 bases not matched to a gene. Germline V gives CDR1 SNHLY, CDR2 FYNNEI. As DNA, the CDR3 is TGTGCCAGCAGTACCGGGACAGGGCTTCAAGAGACCCAGTACTTC. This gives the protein CASSTGTGLQETQYF.

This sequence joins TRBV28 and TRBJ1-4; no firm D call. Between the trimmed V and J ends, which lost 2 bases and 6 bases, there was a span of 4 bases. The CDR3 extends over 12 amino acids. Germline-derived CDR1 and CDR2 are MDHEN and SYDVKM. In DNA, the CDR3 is TGTGCCAGCAGTTTAGCGTATGAAAAACTGTTTTTT. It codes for CASSLAYEKLFF.

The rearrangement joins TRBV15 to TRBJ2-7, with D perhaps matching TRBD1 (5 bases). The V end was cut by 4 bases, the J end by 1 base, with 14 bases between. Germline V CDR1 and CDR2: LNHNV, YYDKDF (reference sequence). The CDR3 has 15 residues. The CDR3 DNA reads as TGTGCCACCAGCAACCCAGGGTTGTCATCCTACGAGCAGTACTTC. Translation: CATSNPGLSSYEQYF.

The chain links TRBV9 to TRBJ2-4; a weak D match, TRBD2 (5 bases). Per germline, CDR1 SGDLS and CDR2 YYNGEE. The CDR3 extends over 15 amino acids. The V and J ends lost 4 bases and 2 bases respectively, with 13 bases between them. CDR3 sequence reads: CASSLNGVSKNIQYF. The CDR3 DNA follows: TGTGCCAGCAGCTTAAACGGGGTATCCAAAAACATTCAGTACTTC.

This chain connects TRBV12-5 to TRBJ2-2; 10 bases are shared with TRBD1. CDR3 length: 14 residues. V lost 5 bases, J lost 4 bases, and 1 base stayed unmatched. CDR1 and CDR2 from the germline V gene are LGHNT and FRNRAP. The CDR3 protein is CASGRTGGTGELFF. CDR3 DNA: TGTGCTAGTGGTCGGACAGGGGGCACCGGGGAGCTGTTTTTT.

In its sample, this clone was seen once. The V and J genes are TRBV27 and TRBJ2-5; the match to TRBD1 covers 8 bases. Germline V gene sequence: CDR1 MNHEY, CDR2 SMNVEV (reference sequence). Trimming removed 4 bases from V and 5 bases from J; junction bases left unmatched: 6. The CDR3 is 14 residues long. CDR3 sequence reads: CASSSTGGKETQYF. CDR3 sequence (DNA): TGTGCCAGCAGTTCAACAGGGGGGAAGGAGACCCAGTACTTC.

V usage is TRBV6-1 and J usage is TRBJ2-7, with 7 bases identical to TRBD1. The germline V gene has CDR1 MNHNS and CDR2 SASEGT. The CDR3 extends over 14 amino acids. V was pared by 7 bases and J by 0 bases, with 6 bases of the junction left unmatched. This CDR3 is CASNFRDSSYEQYF. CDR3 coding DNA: TGTGCCAGCAACTTTCGGGACAGCTCCTACGAGCAGTACTTC.

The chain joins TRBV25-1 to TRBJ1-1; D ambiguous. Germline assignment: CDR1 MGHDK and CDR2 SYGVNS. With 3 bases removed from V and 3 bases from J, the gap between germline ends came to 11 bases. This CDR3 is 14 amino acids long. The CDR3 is CASSDRMRDTEAFF. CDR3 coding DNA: TGTGCCAGCAGTGACCGAATGCGGGACACTGAAGCTTTCTTT. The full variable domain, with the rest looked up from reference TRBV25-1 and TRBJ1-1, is EADIYQTPRYLVIGTGKKITLECSQTMGHDKMYWYQQDPGMELHLIHYSYGVNSTEKGDLSSESTVSRIRTEHFPLTLESARPSHTSQYLCASSDRMRDTEAFFGQGTRLTVV.

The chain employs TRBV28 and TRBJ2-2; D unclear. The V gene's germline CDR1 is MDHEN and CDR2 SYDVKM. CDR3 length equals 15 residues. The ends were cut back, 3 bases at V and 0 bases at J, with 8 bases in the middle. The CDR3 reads CASSFPGSNTGELFF. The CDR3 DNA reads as TGTGCCAGCAGTTTCCCCGGATCGAACACCGGGGAGCTGTTTTTT.

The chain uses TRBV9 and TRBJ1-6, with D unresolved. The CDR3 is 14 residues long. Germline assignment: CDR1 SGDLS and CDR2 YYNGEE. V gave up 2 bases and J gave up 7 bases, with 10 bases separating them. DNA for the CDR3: TGTGCCAGCAGCGTTACTGGAAACAATTCACCCCTCCACTTT. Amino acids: CASSVTGNNSPLHF. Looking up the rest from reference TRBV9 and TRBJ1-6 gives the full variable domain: DSGVTQTPKHLITATGQRVTLRCSPRSGDLSVYWYQQSLDQGLQFLIQYYNGEERAKGNILERFSAQQFPDLHSELNLSSLELGDSALYFCASSVTGNNSPLHFGNGTRLTVT.

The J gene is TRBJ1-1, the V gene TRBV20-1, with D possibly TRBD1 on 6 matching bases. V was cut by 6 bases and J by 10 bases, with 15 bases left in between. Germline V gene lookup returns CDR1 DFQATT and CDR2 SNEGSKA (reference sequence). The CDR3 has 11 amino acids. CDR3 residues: CSASGGATAFF. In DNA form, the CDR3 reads TGCAGTGCCTCGGGGGGGGCAACAGCTTTCTTT.

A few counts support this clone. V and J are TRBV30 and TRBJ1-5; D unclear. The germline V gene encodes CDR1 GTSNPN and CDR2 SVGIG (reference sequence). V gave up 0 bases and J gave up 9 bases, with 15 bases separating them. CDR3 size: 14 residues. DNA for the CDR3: TGTGCCTGGAGTGTTGAGACGGCAAATGGGCCCCAGCATTTT. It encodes CAWSVETANGPQHF.